The present T cell receptor beta chain was sequenced within a study of radiotherapy plus CTLA-4 blockade in lung cancer. The overall study: Objective responses were recorded in over 15% of patients, with disease control recorded in 25% to 40%.

Only in-frame clones appear in the TCRdb table, and some are missing; sequencing was by immunoSEQ multiplex PCR. The sample lists approximately 60,000 clones, 60% to 80% occurring once. The CDR3 totals 16 residues. Trimming pared 4 bases from V and 6 bases from J, leaving 20 bases between. In germline, CDR1 is SGHNT, CDR2 YYREEE (reference sequence). Chemo-refractory metastatic non-small-cell lung cancer patients were treated with focal radiation plus CTLA-4 blockade with ipilimumab. Study findings and constraints: Following radiotherapy plus ipilimumab, tumor-derived TCR clones expanded in the blood.

Notes on this clone: Its specificity is not known.

The rearrangement joins TRBV5-4 to TRBJ2-1; D might be TRBD2 (5 bases). The source is a human donor with non-small cell lung cancer who had a complete response to radiotherapy plus ipilimumab. The sequences come from peripheral blood, collected from a patient treated with radiotherapy plus ipilimumab. In DNA, the CDR3 is TGTGCCAGCAGCATGGTACCCCCGGGAAGATTCAATGAGCAGTTCTTC. The encoded protein is CASSMVPPGRFNEQFF.